This entry features one T cell receptor beta chain sequence. Its target is not known. V lost 2 bases, J lost 5 bases, and 12 bases lay in between. This CDR3 region has 15 residues. Germline-derived CDR1 and CDR2 are KGHSH and LQKENI. The sample originates from a study of T cell responses to AZD1222 COVID-19 vaccine. Regarding the study as a whole: There were vaccine-associated CD4 TCRs across spike, dominant at 160-218 and 743-854. Only a handful of people who got AZD1222 tested seropositive at baseline.

The data were produced by immunoSEQ multiplex PCR, yet TCRdb's version contains in-frame clones alone and is incomplete. Among about 100,000 clones, 88% were seen once, and the ten largest hold more than 1.5%. This material consisted of peripheral blood, taken on day 0 of AZD1222 vaccination. The receptor was isolated from an adult in good health. The chain recombines TRBV18 with TRBJ2-2, with D maybe TRBD2 (5 bases). The CDR3 DNA follows: TGTGCCAGCTCACCAGAAGTCACGGGAACCGGGGAGCTGTTTTTT. This sequence encodes CASSPEVTGTGELFF.